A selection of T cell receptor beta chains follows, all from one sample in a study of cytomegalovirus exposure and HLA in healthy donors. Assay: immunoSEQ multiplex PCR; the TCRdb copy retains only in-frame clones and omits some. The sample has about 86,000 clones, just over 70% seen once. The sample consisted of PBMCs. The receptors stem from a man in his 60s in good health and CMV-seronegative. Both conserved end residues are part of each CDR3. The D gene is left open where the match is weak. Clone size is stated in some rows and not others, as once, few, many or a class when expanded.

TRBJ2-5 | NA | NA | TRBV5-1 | CASSQQAPGETQYF | TGCGCCAGCAGTCAACAGGCCCCCGGAGAGACCCAGTACTTC
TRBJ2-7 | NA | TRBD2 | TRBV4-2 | CASSPAAGEGPHEQYF | TGTGCCAGCAGCCCCGCGGCGGGGGAGGGCCCCCACGAGCAGTACTTC
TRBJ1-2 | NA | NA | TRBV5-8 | CASSGGREGYTF | TGTGCCAGCAGCGGGGGGAGAGAAGGCTACACCTTC
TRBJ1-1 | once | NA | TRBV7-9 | CASSPGGAGGTEAFF | TGTGCCAGCAGCCCGGGGGGGGCGGGGGGCACTGAAGCTTTCTTT
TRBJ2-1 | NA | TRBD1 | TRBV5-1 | CASSRRTGDSEQFF | TGCGCCAGCAGTAGGAGAACAGGGGATAGTGAGCAGTTCTTC
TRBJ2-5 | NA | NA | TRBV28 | CASKGSGGKETQYF | TGTGCCAGCAAAGGGAGCGGAGGGAAAGAGACCCAGTACTTC
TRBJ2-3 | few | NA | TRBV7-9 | CASSRGTDTQYF | TGTGCCAGCAGTCGAGGCACAGATACGCAGTATTTT
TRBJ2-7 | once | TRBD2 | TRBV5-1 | CASSWTSGTYEQYF | TGCGCCAGCAGCTGGACTAGCGGGACCTACGAGCAGTACTTC
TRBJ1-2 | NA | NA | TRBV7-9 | CASSFFGSSFYGYTF | TGTGCCAGCAGCTTCTTCGGGAGCTCATTCTATGGCTACACCTTC
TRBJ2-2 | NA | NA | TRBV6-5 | CASSLSGRELFF | TGTGCCAGCAGTCTCTCAGGGAGGGAGCTGTTTTTT